The 29 T cell receptor beta chains below were found in one sample sequenced in a study of blood T cell repertoires in COVID-19. Assay used: immunoSEQ multiplex PCR; TCRdb lists only in-frame clones, some missing. The repertoire holds about 300,000 clones, with roughly 83% as singletons. Sequencing was done on a sample of peripheral blood. The receptors here all came from a woman between 50 and 59 years old with acute or convalescent COVID-19.

The V and J genes are TRBV10-3 and TRBJ1-2, with a possible D match to TRBD1 (5 bases). This CDR3 is built from 15 residues. Per germline, CDR1 ENHRY and CDR2 SYGVKD. Trimming left V 6 bases short and J 3 bases short, with 17 bases between. The CDR3 nucleotides read TGTGCCATCAGCACCCCTACTGAAGGGGACTATGGCTACACCTTC. It translates to CAISTPTEGDYGYTF.

The chain uses TRBV5-1 and TRBJ1-5; D is uncertain. Germline loops: CDR1 SGHRS, CDR2 YFSETQ. Trimming pared 0 bases from V and 8 bases from J, leaving 12 bases between. The CDR3 length is 14 residues. CDR3 amino acids: CASSLGRPGEPQHF. The CDR3 DNA is TGCGCCAGCAGCTTGGGTCGTCCGGGTGAGCCCCAGCATTTT.

The rearrangement joins TRBV6-1 to TRBJ1-6, with a possible D match to TRBD1 (5 bases). Germline lookup yields CDR1 MNHNS and CDR2 SASEGT. The ends were cut back, 2 bases at V and 10 bases at J, with 12 bases in the middle. The CDR3 consists of 14 residues. The CDR3 DNA sequence: TGTGCCAGCAGTGAACGCAGGGTACAGTCACCCCTCCACTTT. Its protein is CASSERRVQSPLHF.

CDR3 sequence reads: CASGLAGLAGVDTQYF. The CDR3 region has the DNA TGTGCCAGCGGCCTGGCAGGACTAGCGGGAGTCGATACGCAGTATTTT. The genes are TRBV7-2 and TRBJ2-3; the match to TRBD2 covers 13 bases. Germline CDR1 is SGHTA and CDR2 is FQGNSA. Trimming removed 8 bases from V and 6 bases from J; junction bases left unmatched: 11. This CDR3 contains 16 residues. The full variable domain, its missing parts supplied by reference TRBV7-2 and TRBJ2-3, is GAGVSQSPSNKVTEKGKDVELRCDPISGHTALYWYRQSLGQGLEFLIYFQGNSAPDKSGLPSDRFSAERTGGSVSTLTIQRTQQEDSAVYLCASGLAGLAGVDTQYFGPGTRLTVL.

This clone came up once. This CDR3 is CASSLAGSGVTYEQYF. The CDR3 DNA reads TGCGCCAGCAGCTTGGCCGGTAGCGGAGTTACCTACGAGCAGTACTTC. This chain uses TRBV5-1 with TRBJ2-7, with D possibly matching TRBD2 (6 bases). The germline V gene has CDR1 SGHRS and CDR2 YFSETQ. Trimming took off 0 bases at V and 2 bases at J, with 15 bases between the two ends. The CDR3 loop spans 16 amino acids.

With regard to this clone: At one end the junction does not follow the germline gene, possibly because of a read error. The V call is TRBV7-7, the J call TRBJ2-5; a weak D match, TRBD1 (5 bases). Germline values: CDR1 SSHAT, CDR2 FNYEAQ (reference sequence). This CDR3 contains 14 residues. Here the CDR3 reads CASSFLAPGETQYF. In nucleotides, the CDR3 is TGTGCTAGCAGCTTTCTTGCGCCAGGGGAGACCCAGTACTTC.

The chain recombines TRBV5-6 with TRBJ2-7, with 9 bases aligning to TRBD1. Germline loops: CDR1 SGHDT, CDR2 YYEEEE. The CDR3 extends over 17 amino acids. V gave up 4 bases and J gave up 1 base; unmatched junction bases: 12. Written as DNA, the CDR3 is TGTGCCAGCAGCCAAATCACCGGGACAGGGAGATCCTACGAGCAGTACTTC. Translated, it gives CASSQITGTGRSYEQYF. Using reference TRBV5-6 and TRBJ2-7 for the parts outside the CDR3, the full variable domain is DAGVTQSPTHLIKTRGQQVTLRCSPKSGHDTVSWYQQALGQGPQFIFQYYEEEERQRGNFPDRFSGHQFPNYSSELNVNALLLGDSALYLCASSQITGTGRSYEQYFGPGTRLTVT.

CDR3 in DNA: TGCGCCAGCAGCATCGCCACAGGGGGCGCGGATGAAAAACTGTTTTTT. Its protein product is CASSIATGGADEKLFF. The chain couples TRBV5-1 to TRBJ1-4; 9 bases fit TRBD1. Germline V lookup: CDR1 SGHRS, CDR2 YFSETQ. CDR3 length: 16 residues. With 4 bases clipped from V and 6 bases from J, the junction kept 10 bases outside the gene matches.

The chain carries TRBV30 and TRBJ1-2; D unresolved. Per germline, CDR1 GTSNPN and CDR2 SVGIG (reference sequence). The CDR3 consists of 13 residues. Trimming cost V 3 bases and J 4 bases, with 12 bases left between them. The CDR3 nucleotides are TGTGCCTGGAGATTAGGACTCGGCTATGGCTACACCTTC. Encoded protein: CAWRLGLGYGYTF.

The chain joins TRBV18 to TRBJ2-7, with TRBD1 matching 9 bases. CDR1 KGHSH and CDR2 LQKENI come from the germline V gene. The V segment lost 5 bases and the J segment 3 bases; nucleotides outside the gene matches: 5. CDR3 length equals 14 residues. The CDR3 sequence is CASSSLTGGYEQYF. CDR3 sequence (DNA): TGTGCCAGCTCATCGCTGACAGGGGGCTACGAGCAGTACTTC.

The V call is TRBV29-1, the J call TRBJ1-5; TRBD1 might be the D (6 bases). The CDR3 contains 14 residues. Germline V gene lookup returns CDR1 SQVTM and CDR2 ANQGSEA. Between the trimmed V and J ends, which lost 4 bases and 5 bases, there was a span of 15 bases. The CDR3 coding sequence is TGCAGCGTTGGGCCCGACAGGTCCGATCAGCCCCAGCATTTT. It encodes CSVGPDRSDQPQHF.

J is TRBJ2-7 and V is TRBV15, with D possibly TRBD2 on 7 matching bases. The V gene's germline CDR1 is LNHNV and CDR2 YYDKDF (reference sequence). CDR3 length: 17 residues. Trimming stripped 1 base from V and 0 bases from J, with 16 bases between. The CDR3 region is CATSRVGAGEGSYEQYF. The CDR3 bases are TGTGCCACCAGCAGAGTGGGAGCAGGGGAGGGCTCCTACGAGCAGTACTTC. The variable domain in full, completed from reference TRBV15 and TRBJ2-7, reads DAMVIQNPRYQVTQFGKPVTLSCSQTLNHNVMYWYQQKSSQAPKLLFHYYDKDFNNEADTPDNFQSRRPNTSFCFLDIRSPGLGDTAMYLCATSRVGAGEGSYEQYFGPGTRLTVT.

This rearrangement joins TRBV10-2 to TRBJ2-7; possibly TRBD1 for D (5 bases). V lost 6 bases and J lost 11, with 17 bases in between. This CDR3 contains 12 residues. Germline-derived CDR1 and CDR2 are WSHSY and SAAADI. CDR3 coding DNA: TGCGCCAGCAGAGAAGACAGCTTCTGGGAGTACTTC. Its protein product is CASREDSFWEYF.

The chain combines TRBV27 with TRBJ1-5, with TRBD1 matching 7 bases. V shed 8 bases, J shed 5 bases, and the junction held 3 bases outside the gene matches. The CDR3 contains 12 residues. Looked up from germline, CDR1 is MNHEY and CDR2 is SMNVEV (reference sequence). The CDR3 DNA follows: TGTGCCAGCTCCAGGGGGGATCAGCCCCAGCATTTT. Translation gives CASSRGDQPQHF.

This clone has just a few counts. The genes are TRBV5-3 and TRBJ2-1; D perhaps matches TRBD2 (5 bases). TRBV5-3 has ORF status, its function being uncertain. The V end was cut by 4 bases, the J end by 10 bases, with 21 bases between. The CDR3 has 15 amino acids. This chain's CDR3 is CARSQNCRGKWEQFF. The CDR3 DNA reads as TGTGCCAGAAGCCAAAACTGCCGAGGGAAATGGGAGCAGTTCTTC.

The chain uses TRBV7-9 and TRBJ1-1; D may be TRBD1 (5 bases). This CDR3 has 16 residues. CDR1 is SEHNR, CDR2 FQNEAQ, per germline (reference sequence). V shed 1 base and J shed 3 bases, with 15 bases lying between them. CDR3 DNA: TGTGCCAGCAGCTTAGAGGGGTGGCCCTCATACACTGAAGCTTTCTTT. This encodes CASSLEGWPSYTEAFF.

The chain uses TRBV7-2 and TRBJ2-1, with 8 bases fitting TRBD1. The CDR3 sequence is 15 residues long. J gave up 3 bases and V 5 bases, and 6 bases lay outside the gene matches. Germline CDR1 reads SGHTA; CDR2 reads FQGNSA. CDR3 sequence reads: CASSQGAGYYNEQFF. The CDR3 DNA sequence: TGTGCCAGCAGCCAGGGGGCGGGATACTACAATGAGCAGTTCTTC.

This rearrangement joins TRBV2 to TRBJ1-6; D is ambiguous. Germline CDR1 and CDR2: SNHLY and FYNNEI. This CDR3 is built from 15 residues. V gave up 2 bases and J gave up 7 bases, with 12 bases separating them. The CDR3 bases are TGTGCCAGCAGTGAATCCCAGGTGGCCAATTCACCCCTCCACTTT. Its translation: CASSESQVANSPLHF.

The rearrangement links TRBV4-1 to TRBJ2-7; no clear D. V was shortened by 0 bases and J by 0 bases, with 6 bases between the two germline ends. The germline gives CDR1 MGHRA, CDR2 YSYEKL. The length of the CDR3 is 14 residues. The CDR3 DNA reads as TGCGCCAGCAGCCAAGATCTCCCCTCCTACGAGCAGTACTTC. Amino acids: CASSQDLPSYEQYF.

The chain is built from TRBV2 and TRBJ2-6; maybe TRBD2 (5 bases). Germline lookup yields CDR1 SNHLY and CDR2 FYNNEI. This CDR3 is built from 16 residues. V was pared by 6 bases and J by 4 bases, with 16 bases between. For the CDR3, the DNA is TGTGCCAGCAGAAGGTCCGTGTCTAGCGGGGCCAACGTCCTGACTTTC. It encodes CASRRSVSSGANVLTF.

The chain is built from TRBV5-1 and TRBJ2-1; 10 bases align to TRBD2. The germline CDR1 and CDR2 sequences are SGHRS and YFSETQ. Losses at the gene ends were 0 bases for V and 6 bases for J; bases not matched to a gene: 12. The CDR3 length is 18 residues. The CDR3, as DNA: TGCGCCAGCAGCTTGGTACTAGCGGGAATTAAGGTCGGCAATGAGCAGTTCTTC. As protein: CASSLVLAGIKVGNEQFF.

CDR3 in amino acids: CAITRGGVHQPQHF. CDR3 nucleotide sequence: TGTGCCATCACTCGAGGGGGAGTCCATCAGCCCCAGCATTTT. The rearrangement joins TRBV10-3 to TRBJ1-5; TRBD1 might be the D (6 bases). V gave up 7 bases and J gave up 5 bases, with 15 bases separating them. The CDR3 totals 14 residues. CDR1 and CDR2 from the germline V gene are ENHRY and SYGVKD.

This clone was detected a few times. This rearrangement joins TRBV3-1 (or the pseudogene TRBV3-2) to TRBJ1-1; D gene ambiguous. Germline CDR1 LGHDT, CDR2 YNNKEL (reference sequence). The CDR3 is 13 residues long. Deletions cut 4 bases from V and 0 bases from J, with 6 bases between. The CDR3: CASSPYMNTEAFF. In nucleotides, the CDR3 is TGTGCCAGCAGCCCCTATATGAACACTGAAGCTTTCTTT.

The V call is TRBV24-1, the J call TRBJ2-7; D is possibly TRBD2 (7 bases). The V and J ends lost 7 bases and 3 bases respectively, with 12 bases between them. This CDR3 spans 13 amino acids. Germline V gene lookup returns CDR1 KGHDR and CDR2 SFDVKD. CDR3 in amino acids: CATSRRGGYEQYF. Here the CDR3 DNA reads TGTGCCACCAGCCGTAGGGGGGGCTACGAGCAGTACTTC.

CDR3 sequence (DNA): TGTGCCAGCAGTTACGGGGACCTCCGACTAGGGGACAATGAGCAGTTCTTC. Translated, it gives CASSYGDLRLGDNEQFF. The chain carries TRBV6-2 or TRBV6-3 and TRBJ2-1; tentatively, D is TRBD2 (6 bases). V lost 2 bases to trimming and J lost 5 bases, with 19 bases between them. There are 17 residues in the CDR3. Looked up from germline, CDR1 is MNHEY and CDR2 is SVGEGT.

The gene calls are TRBV6-6 and TRBJ2-5; TRBD2 agrees at 8 bases. The CDR3 runs 14 residues. The germline V gene encodes CDR1 MNHNY and CDR2 SVGAGI (reference sequence). After removal of 4 bases from V and 3 bases from J, the junction contained 4 bases not matched to a gene. The CDR3 DNA follows: TGTGCCAGCAGTTCCTTCGGGGGGGAAGAGACCCAGTACTTC. The encoded protein is CASSSFGGEETQYF.

The chain couples TRBV18 to TRBJ1-6, with D tentatively TRBD1 (6 bases). The CDR3 is 16 residues long. CDR1 is KGHSH, CDR2 LQKENI, per germline. V lost 0 bases to trimming and J lost 9 bases, with 15 bases between them. The CDR3 DNA reads TGTGCCAGCTCACCACCAATAAGAGGGGGTGCTTCACCCCTCCACTTT. Amino acid sequence: CASSPPIRGGASPLHF.

The chain links TRBV7-6 to TRBJ1-4; perhaps TRBD1 as D (6 bases). Deletions cut 5 bases from V and 5 bases from J, with 15 bases between. This CDR3 contains 15 residues. Germline V CDR1 and CDR2: SGHVS, FNYEAQ. The CDR3 DNA reads TGTGCCAGCAGCCCAACAGGGATTACGAATGAAAAACTGTTTTTT. Amino acid sequence: CASSPTGITNEKLFF. Full variable domain (outside the CDR3, taken from reference TRBV7-6 and TRBJ1-4): GAGVSQSPRYKVTKRGQDVALRCDPISGHVSLYWYRQALGQGPEFLTYFNYEAQQDKSGLPNDRFSAERPEGSISTLTIQRTEQRDSAMYRCASSPTGITNEKLFFGSGTQLSVL.

The chain joins TRBV6-5 to TRBJ1-4; 7 nucleotides align to TRBD1. J gave up 4 bases and V 5 bases, and 1 base lay outside the gene matches. This CDR3 has 13 amino acids. Germline V CDR1 and CDR2: MNHEY, SVGAGI. The DNA of the CDR3 is TGTGCCAGCAGTCGGGACAGTAATGAAAAACTGTTTTTT. This codes for CASSRDSNEKLFF.